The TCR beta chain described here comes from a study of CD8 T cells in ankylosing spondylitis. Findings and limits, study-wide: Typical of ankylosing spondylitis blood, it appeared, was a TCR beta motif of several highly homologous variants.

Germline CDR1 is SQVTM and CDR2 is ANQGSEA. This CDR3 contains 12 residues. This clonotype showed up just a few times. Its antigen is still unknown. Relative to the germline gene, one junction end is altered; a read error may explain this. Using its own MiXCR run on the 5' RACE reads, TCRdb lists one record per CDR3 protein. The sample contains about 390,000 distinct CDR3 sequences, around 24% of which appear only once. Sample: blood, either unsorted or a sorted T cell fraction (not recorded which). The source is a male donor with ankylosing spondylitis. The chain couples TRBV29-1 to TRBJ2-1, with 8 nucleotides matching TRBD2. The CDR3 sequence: CSVEGIGGRTIF. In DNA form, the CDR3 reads TGCAGCGTTGAAGGGATCGGCGGGAGGACTATCTTC.